This T cell receptor beta chain was captured by sequencing in a study of cytomegalovirus exposure and HLA in healthy donors. Germline V gene data show CDR1 as MNHEY and CDR2 as SMNVEV (reference sequence). Trimming took 2 bases from V and 5 from J, leaving 6 bases between them. CDR3 length equals 12 residues. The PCR used 60 Vbeta and 13 Jbeta primers. In the authors' workflow: An analysis that came later counted roughly 80 million unique TCR beta chains, approximately 10 million shared. This table comes from immunoSEQ multiplex PCR, and its TCRdb copy is limited to in-frame clones, with some not included. The V and J calls and the clone size are those of that table, but D and trimming were determined from the DNA. The repertoire shows about 100,000 clones; the top ten hold 5.5%. Comments on this clone: Antigen specificity is unknown.

Study-wide results and caveats: In a later analysis, productive TCRs from donors in an Asian-associated ancestry cluster reportedly carried fewer N-insertions than the cohort mean. A cluster of highly shared sequence variants was likely a sequencing artifact. In a later analysis, V- and J-gene trimming of beta chains associated with a DCLRE1C missense variant, replicated independently.

This chain links TRBV27 with TRBJ1-1; D gene ambiguous. Sequencing was done on a sample of PBMCs. The receptor was isolated from a girl under 18 in good health and CMV-seropositive. Here the CDR3 reads CASSLRGTEAFF. CDR3 coding DNA: TGTGCCAGCAGTTTAAGAGGGACTGAAGCTTTCTTT.